What follows are 11 T cell receptor beta chains derived from one specimen sequenced in a study of T cells in Graves' hyperthyroidism and ophthalmopathy (dated by TCRdb to the late 2010s). Library preparation used multiplex PCR. The sample was run on an Illumina HiSeq 2000. Amplification of TCR beta CDR3 regions was carried out from RNA transcripts. The TCR CDR3 was subjected to a first round of RT-PCR using the HTBI primer set and the Qiagen OneStep RT-PCR kit. TCRdb handled the public reads itself, with Q25 trimming in fastp and clone calling in MiXCR, and kept productive beta chains. Each CDR3 protein appears once, grouped with its most common genes and DNA. The sample has about 710,000 distinct CDR3 sequences on record, less than 20% of them singletons. The ten largest make up roughly 8% of the sample. Specimen: blood. The receptors were gathered from a man between 18 and 35 years old with Graves' hyperthyroidism.

This clonotype appeared once. The rearrangement links TRBV7-2 to TRBJ1-4; a possible D gene is TRBD1 (5 bases). The length of the CDR3 is 17 residues. V lost 5 bases, J lost 5 bases, and 21 bases lay in between. Germline lookup yields CDR1 SGHTA and CDR2 FQGNSA. This CDR3 reads CASSLTGTGAVNEKLFF. The CDR3, as DNA: TGTGCCAGCAGCCTTACCGGGACTGGGGCAGTAAATGAAAAACTGTTTTTT.

This clonotype came up many times. The rearrangement joins TRBV20-1 to TRBJ2-1; TRBD2 might be the D (6 bases). Germline CDR1 DFQATT, CDR2 SNEGSKA (reference sequence). The CDR3 sequence is 13 residues long. V was pared by 1 base and J by 6 bases, with 10 bases between. CDR3 in DNA: TGCAGTGCTAGAGGTGGGACTTTCAATGAGCAGTTCTTC. Translating gives CSARGGTFNEQFF.

This clonotype was counted ten times or more. This sequence joins TRBV15 and TRBJ2-7; D uncertain. This CDR3 region has 15 residues. The germline V gene encodes CDR1 LNHNV and CDR2 YYDKDF (reference sequence). V gave up 4 bases and J gave up 2 bases, with 15 bases separating them. CDR3 DNA: TGTGCCACCAGCATTCCGGGCGAGAGCACCTACGAGCAGTACTTC. Its protein product is CATSIPGESTYEQYF.

The V call is TRBV7-2, the J call TRBJ2-2; 9 bases line up with TRBD2. CDR1 is SGHTA and CDR2 is FQGNSA in the germline V gene. J gave up 1 base and V 5 bases, and 5 bases lay outside the gene matches. This CDR3 is 16 amino acids long. CDR3 in DNA: TGTGCCAGCAGCCGACTAGCGGTGCAGAACACCGGGGAGCTGTTTTTT. Its translation is CASSRLAVQNTGELFF. Supplemented by reference TRBV7-2 and TRBJ2-2, the full variable domain reads GAGVSQSPSNKVTEKGKDVELRCDPISGHTALYWYRQSLGQGLEFLIYFQGNSAPDKSGLPSDRFSAERTGGSVSTLTIQRTQQEDSAVYLCASSRLAVQNTGELFFGEGSRLTVL.

This clonotype was observed many times. The chain recombines TRBV12-3 or TRBV12-4 with TRBJ1-1; D unclear. Trimming shortened V by 7 bases and J by 0 bases, and 9 bases separated the two germline ends. The CDR3 is made up of 13 amino acids. The CDR3, as DNA: TGTGCCAGCACTGTCCTCATGAACACTGAAGCTTTCTTT. Its protein is CASTVLMNTEAFF.

The J gene is TRBJ2-3, the V gene TRBV18, with 7 bases fitting TRBD1. The CDR3 runs to 15 residues. The V gene end was trimmed by 6 bases and the J gene end by 1 base; junction bases not matched to a gene: 7. Per the germline V gene, CDR1 is KGHSH and CDR2 is LQKENI. Here the CDR3 DNA reads TGTGCCAGCTCTCGTGGACAGGCGGGCACAGATACGCAGTATTTT. Translating it yields CASSRGQAGTDTQYF.

This clonotype was seen a few times. Mismatch with germline at one junction end may stem from a read error. V gene TRBV28 combines with J gene TRBJ1-2; 10 positions agree with TRBD1. The CDR3 loop spans 11 amino acids. The germline gives CDR1 MDHEN, CDR2 SYDVKM. CDR3 coding DNA: TGTGCCATCCGGGACAGGGGCCTTTGCGCCTTC. Its translation: CAIRDRGLCAF.

The chain has TRBV30 and TRBJ2-1; 10 bases fit TRBD2. There are 15 residues in the CDR3. Germline lookup yields CDR1 GTSNPN and CDR2 SVGIG (reference sequence). Trimming cost V 2 bases and J 7 bases; bases outside gene matches: 8. The CDR3 is CAWSLLAGAFNEQFF. The CDR3 region has the DNA TGTGCCTGGAGTCTCCTAGCGGGAGCTTTTAATGAGCAGTTCTTC.

In regard to this clonotype: A read error may be the cause here, since a much bigger clone is one base away. V usage is TRBV20-1 and J usage is TRBJ2-7; no definite D call. CDR3 length: 13 amino acids. V shed 3 bases and J shed 0 bases, with 9 bases lying between them. Germline V lookup: CDR1 DFQATT, CDR2 SNEGSKA (reference sequence). CDR3 sequence (DNA): TGCAGTGCTAGCCCCATAGTCTCCTACGAGCAGTACTTC. The encoded protein is CSASPIVSYEQYF.

The chain has TRBV5-6 and TRBJ1-1; D remains ambiguous. Per germline, CDR1 SGHDT and CDR2 YYEEEE. CDR3 length: 14 residues. The V gene lost 2 bases and the J gene lost 0 bases, with 8 bases spanning the gap. This chain's CDR3 is CASSFERMNTEAFF. CDR3 nucleotide sequence: TGTGCCAGCAGCTTCGAAAGGATGAACACTGAAGCTTTCTTT.

This clonotype has at least ten counts. CDR3 protein: CSARSNWESNQPQHF. The CDR3 DNA sequence: TGCAGTGCTAGAAGTAACTGGGAGAGCAATCAGCCCCAGCATTTT. The chain recombines TRBV20-1 with TRBJ1-5; D gene ambiguous. Germline V lookup: CDR1 DFQATT, CDR2 SNEGSKA (reference sequence). Trimming shortened V by 2 bases and J by 1 base, and 12 bases separated the two germline ends. This CDR3 region has 15 residues.